These 7 T cell receptor beta chains originate from one sample sequenced in a study of cytomegalovirus exposure and HLA in healthy donors. Primers: 60 Vbeta forward and 13 Jbeta reverse. Only in-frame clones appear in the TCRdb table, and some are missing; sequencing was by immunoSEQ multiplex PCR. The sample has around 150,000 clones; around 80% are singletons. The sequencing input was PBMCs. These receptors all come from a girl aged 10-17 years in good health and CMV-seropositive.

This sequence joins TRBV27 and TRBJ2-1; TRBD1 matches at 7 bases. The CDR3 has 14 residues. Unmatched junction bases numbered 3, after V lost 2 bases and J lost 5 bases. From germline, CDR1 is MNHEY and CDR2 SMNVEV (reference sequence). CDR3 bases: TGTGCCAGCAGTTTAGACAGGGACCACAATGAGCAGTTCTTC. It encodes CASSLDRDHNEQFF.

Written as DNA, the CDR3 is TGTGCCATCAGAAACGTGGGGGAGGGGGAATACAATGAGCAGTTCTTC. Encoded protein: CAIRNVGEGEYNEQFF. The V and J genes are TRBV10-3 and TRBJ2-1; weak D call: TRBD2 (7 bases). The CDR3 spans 16 residues. Trimming removed 6 bases from V and 4 bases from J, with 19 bases in between. Germline V gene lookup returns CDR1 ENHRY and CDR2 SYGVKD.

This chain joins TRBV29-1 and TRBJ2-2; D might be TRBD2 (6 bases). CDR1 is SQVTM, CDR2 ANQGSEA, per germline. With 7 bases removed from V and 3 bases from J, the gap between germline ends came to 12 bases. The CDR3 length is 13 residues. CDR3 residues: CSAGSRDTGELFF. In DNA, the CDR3 is TGCAGCGCCGGGAGCCGGGACACCGGGGAGCTGTTTTTT.

V usage is TRBV29-1 and J usage is TRBJ2-7; the D gene is possibly TRBD1 (5 bases). Trimming cost V 4 bases and J 5 bases, with 15 bases left between them. The CDR3 has 13 residues. Germline CDR1 and CDR2: SQVTM and ANQGSEA. CDR3 in DNA: TGCAGCGTTGTAGGCAGGGTTCGGAACGAGCAGTACTTC. Protein: CSVVGRVRNEQYF.

This sequence joins TRBV5-4 and TRBJ1-1; 8 bases fit TRBD1. The CDR3 runs 14 residues. Germline trimming cut 4 bases from V and 5 bases from J; bases unmatched to any gene: 7. Germline CDR1 and CDR2: SGHNT and YYREEE (reference sequence). CDR3 in DNA: TGTGCCAGCAGCCCCACAGGGGGGGAGACTGAAGCTTTCTTT. Amino acid sequence: CASSPTGGETEAFF.

Of note for this clone: The sample carries other DNA sequences with the same CDR3. The chain employs TRBV7-3 and TRBJ2-1, with 11 positions matching TRBD2. V was clipped by 5 bases and J by 3 bases; unmatched bases: 3. The CDR3 is 15 residues long. CDR1 is SGHTA and CDR2 is FQGTGA in the germline V gene. CDR3 coding DNA: TGTGCCAGCAGCCCTGGGACTAGCGGCTACAATGAGCAGTTCTTC. Encoded protein: CASSPGTSGYNEQFF.

The chain couples TRBV2 to TRBJ1-2; 8 bases are a match to TRBD1. There are 14 residues in the CDR3. Trimming cost V 8 bases and J 1 base; bases outside gene matches: 6. Germline lookup yields CDR1 SNHLY and CDR2 FYNNEI. The CDR3 spells CASQGAWGNYGYTF. In DNA form, the CDR3 reads TGTGCCAGCCAGGGGGCTTGGGGTAACTATGGCTACACCTTC.